The clone carrying this T cell receptor delta chain was seen at least ten times. No antigen is known for it. A much larger clone sits a single nucleotide away, making a read error possible. TCRdb re-called the multiplex PCR reads with CATT. The table shows 45,000 to 70,000 delta-chain clones, with over 1.5% occurring only once. Bulk repertoires came from Vgamma9/Vdelta2+ or Vdelta2-negative gammadelta T cells flow-sorted from PBMC. This record comes from a study of γδ T cells in repeated Plasmodium falciparum infection. The overall study: Malian children with intense seasonal malaria exposure were compared with matched Australian children.

General study results and limits: Repeated controlled infections reportedly drove waves of new clonotype selection in Vdelta2-negative, mostly Vdelta1+, gammadelta repertoires.

The CDR3 runs 15 residues. Germline CDR1 is GEAIGNYY and CDR2 is EKD. Trimming removed 6 bases from V and 0 bases from J, with 16 bases in between. This sequence was found in a pool of human donors (malaria-infected and uninfected, not separated). Sequenced material: gamma-delta T cells from blood. The chain couples TRDV2 to TRDJ1, with TRDD3 as a possible D gene (5 bases). The J gene was not available in TCRdb and was assigned here by matching the DNA to germline segments. The CDR3 sequence is CACSRGHGNTDKLIF. DNA of the CDR3: TGTGCCTGTTCTAGGGGACACGGTAACACCGATAAACTCATCTTT.